This entry describes one TCR beta chain. The antigen remains undetermined. Assay used: immunoSEQ multiplex PCR; TCRdb lists only in-frame clones, some missing. Found here are roughly 1,000,000 clones, approximately 80% of them singletons; the top ten hold under 0.8%. The data were obtained in a study of shared clonotypes between healthy human individuals. Per the germline V gene, CDR1 is SGHAT and CDR2 is FQNNGV. This CDR3 is 13 amino acids long. Trimming took 6 bases from V and 8 from J; bases not matched to a gene: 6. The study, taken as a whole, reports: Rarefaction demonstrated incomplete sorted-subset sequencing despite large depth.

Sequenced material: memory CD4+ T cells from PBMCs. Sample subset: CD45RA-negative fraction. The rearrangement uses TRBV11-2 and TRBJ2-1; 8 bases match TRBD2. This TCR derives from a man younger than 35 in good health. Some clones in this sample may be carry-over from other donors' samples. The chain's CDR3 is CASSLAGGHEQFF. The CDR3 DNA is TGTGCCAGCAGTCTCGCGGGAGGCCATGAGCAGTTCTTC.